The 25 T cell receptor beta chains given below trace back to one sample, sequenced in a study of cytomegalovirus exposure and HLA in healthy donors. The table came from immunoSEQ multiplex PCR; TCRdb's copy has only in-frame clones and leaves some out. The data hold around 190,000 clones, with 85% observed a single time. Sequencing was carried out using PBMCs. These receptors came from a young man in good health and CMV-seropositive.

The rearrangement links TRBV4-1 to TRBJ2-2, with D tentatively TRBD1 (6 bases). Germline V gene lookup returns CDR1 MGHRA and CDR2 YSYEKL. The V end was cut by 1 base, the J end by 6 bases, with 15 bases between. The length of the CDR3 is 16 residues. CDR3 region: CASSQGEQGLAGELFF. The DNA for the CDR3 is TGCGCCAGCAGCCAAGGGGAACAGGGTCTCGCCGGGGAGCTGTTTTTT.

The rearrangement uses TRBV9 and TRBJ2-1; TRBD2 agrees at 10 bases. The V segment lost 3 bases and the J segment 7 bases; nucleotides outside the gene matches: 10. The CDR3 totals 16 residues. The germline gives CDR1 SGDLS, CDR2 YYNGEE. The CDR3 sequence: CASSGEAGGPFNEQFF. The DNA of the CDR3 is TGTGCCAGCAGCGGCGAAGCGGGGGGGCCGTTTAATGAGCAGTTCTTC.

This clone was detected only once. The V call is TRBV28, the J call TRBJ2-1; D may be TRBD1 (5 bases). Germline V gene sequence: CDR1 MDHEN, CDR2 SYDVKM. With 3 bases removed from V and 4 bases from J, the gap between germline ends came to 7 bases. The CDR3 totals 13 residues. CDR3 residues: CASSFPGYNEQFF. CDR3 DNA sequence: TGTGCCAGCAGTTTCCCAGGGTACAATGAGCAGTTCTTC.

A single count supports this clone. This chain connects TRBV2 to TRBJ2-3; TRBD2 matches at 10 bases. This CDR3 region has 14 residues. Germline assignment: CDR1 SNHLY and CDR2 FYNNEI. V shed 2 bases, J shed 8 bases, and the junction held 4 bases outside the gene matches. The CDR3 spells CASSETSGIGTQYF. The CDR3 DNA sequence: TGTGCCAGCAGTGAAACTAGCGGGATAGGTACGCAGTATTTT.

The genes are TRBV7-2 and TRBJ1-1; tentative D call: TRBD1 (5 bases). The CDR3 has 15 residues. Germline values: CDR1 SGHTA, CDR2 FQGNSA. V dropped 5 bases and J dropped 2 bases, with 15 bases sitting between them. CDR3 loop: CASSPAVGGNTEAFF. Written as DNA, the CDR3 is TGTGCCAGCAGCCCCGCGGTGGGGGGTAACACTGAAGCTTTCTTT.

V is TRBV2 and J is TRBJ2-1; 7 positions agree with TRBD1. Looked up from germline, CDR1 is SNHLY and CDR2 is FYNNEI. With V trimmed by 1 base and J by 3 bases, 3 bases remained unmatched. The CDR3 is 15 amino acids. The CDR3 spells CASSEEGASYNEQFF. In DNA form, the CDR3 reads TGTGCCAGCAGTGAAGAGGGGGCGAGCTACAATGAGCAGTTCTTC.

In this sample, this clone turned up a few times. This rearrangement joins TRBV28 to TRBJ2-7, with a weak D call TRBD2 (7 bases). Germline CDR1 and CDR2: MDHEN and SYDVKM. This CDR3 is 15 amino acids long. The V end lost 5 bases, the J end lost 0 bases, and 14 bases lay between the germline ends. The CDR3 is CASSPPGGPSYEQYF. The CDR3 nucleotides read TGTGCCAGCAGTCCCCCGGGGGGCCCCTCCTACGAGCAGTACTTC.

The chain has TRBV5-1 and TRBJ1-1; D uncertain. The V gene's germline CDR1 is SGHRS and CDR2 YFSETQ. V was clipped by 0 bases and J by 5 bases, with 11 bases between them. CDR3 length: 14 residues. The CDR3 DNA sequence: TGCGCCAGCAGCTTGGCCGGGAAGGAGACTGAAGCTTTCTTT. It codes for CASSLAGKETEAFF.

The rearrangement joins TRBV4-1 to TRBJ2-3; the match to TRBD2 covers 13 bases. The CDR3 consists of 17 residues. V was pared by 4 bases and J by 6 bases, with 10 bases of the junction left unmatched. Germline CDR1 reads MGHRA; CDR2 reads YSYEKL. The chain's CDR3 is CASSRPGLAGFSDTQYF. In nucleotides, the CDR3 is TGCGCCAGCAGCCGACCGGGACTAGCGGGATTCTCGGATACGCAGTATTTT.

This rearrangement joins TRBV21-1 to TRBJ1-1. TRBV21-1 is a listed pseudogene. The CDR3 is 16 residues long. The CDR3 sequence: CASSPLPDLASSEAFF. The CDR3 DNA is TGTGCCAGCAGCCCCCTCCCGGACCTAGCCAGTTCTGAAGCTTTCTTT.

The gene calls are TRBV28 and TRBJ1-1; 7 positions agree with TRBD1. The trim removed 5 bases at V and 5 bases at J, leaving 11 bases unmatched. Germline CDR1 reads MDHEN; CDR2 reads SYDVKM. The CDR3 covers 15 residues. CDR3 nucleotide sequence: TGTGCCAGCAGTCCCGACCTTTCCAGGGGGACTGAAGCTTTCTTT. This sequence encodes CASSPDLSRGTEAFF.

This clone occurred once. The V call is TRBV6-1, the J call TRBJ1-1; TRBD1 agrees at 7 bases. Germline V gives CDR1 MNHNS, CDR2 SASEGT. V shed 0 bases and J 1 base; nucleotides not matched to a gene: 2. This CDR3 spans 15 amino acids. The CDR3 protein is CASSEAWTGNTEAFF. DNA of the CDR3: TGTGCCAGCAGTGAAGCATGGACAGGGAACACTGAAGCTTTCTTT.

The V gene is TRBV4-1, the J gene TRBJ2-5, with 10 bases matching TRBD1. This CDR3 has 15 residues. The trim removed 3 bases at V and 4 bases at J, leaving 5 bases unmatched. Germline values: CDR1 MGHRA, CDR2 YSYEKL. The CDR3 loop reads CASSHPGQGVETQYF. The CDR3 DNA is TGCGCCAGCAGCCACCCAGGACAGGGGGTAGAGACCCAGTACTTC.

In the case of this clone: One end of the junction is discordant with germline, which a read error may explain. The rearrangement uses TRBV4-2 and TRBJ2-1, with 8 bases fitting TRBD2. The CDR3 has 16 amino acids. Germline V CDR1 and CDR2: LGHNA, YNFKEQ. This chain's CDR3 is CASSKDGTRSYNEQFF. The CDR3 DNA follows: TGTGCCAGCAGCAAAGACGGGACTAGATCCTACAATGAGCAGTTCTTC.

The rearrangement joins TRBV7-2 to TRBJ2-1; a weak D match, TRBD2 (5 bases). The length of the CDR3 is 16 residues. V dropped 3 bases and J dropped 6 bases, with 18 bases sitting between them. The germline CDR1 and CDR2 sequences are SGHTA and FQGNSA. CDR3 amino acids: CASSFYAGVLRNEQFF. In DNA, the CDR3 is TGTGCCAGCAGCTTTTATGCCGGGGTTTTGCGCAATGAGCAGTTCTTC.

The V call is TRBV6-4, the J call TRBJ2-7, with D maybe TRBD2 (5 bases). The CDR3 is made up of 13 amino acids. The germline V gene has CDR1 MRHNA and CDR2 SNTAGT. V was clipped by 6 bases and J by 4 bases, with 13 bases between them. The CDR3 sequence: CASRGTRRYEQYF. As DNA, the CDR3 is TGTGCCAGCAGGGGCACTAGGAGGTACGAGCAGTACTTC.

The rearrangement uses TRBV5-1 and TRBJ2-1; 10 bases line up with TRBD2. CDR1 is SGHRS and CDR2 is YFSETQ in the germline V gene. V lost 0 bases, J lost 7 bases, and 4 bases stayed unmatched. The CDR3 extends over 15 amino acids. The CDR3 nucleotides are TGCGCCAGCAGCTTGGCTAGCGGGAGCCTAAATGAGCAGTTCTTC. Translation gives CASSLASGSLNEQFF.

This sequence joins TRBV2 and TRBJ1-4, with 7 positions matching TRBD1. Germline V gives CDR1 SNHLY, CDR2 FYNNEI. J was trimmed by 2 bases and V by 0 bases; bases with no gene match: 12. This CDR3 region has 19 residues. The DNA of the CDR3 is TGTGCCAGCAGTGAAGCGCTTGGGCAGGGGGTGAGCACTAATGAAAAACTGTTTTTT. This encodes CASSEALGQGVSTNEKLFF.

The genes are TRBV7-8 and TRBJ2-1; TRBD2 matches at 8 bases. The junction had 4 bases not matched to a gene; V was cut back by 4 bases and J by 2 bases. Germline CDR1 and CDR2: SGHVS and FQNEAQ. The CDR3 is 15 residues long. CDR3 DNA sequence: TGTGCCAGCAGCTCTAGCGGGCTGGCCTACAATGAGCAGTTCTTC. As protein: CASSSSGLAYNEQFF.

The chain recombines TRBV27 with TRBJ1-1; the D gene is possibly TRBD1 (6 bases). This CDR3 has 14 amino acids. V was trimmed by 5 bases and J by 0 bases, leaving 10 bases between them. Per the germline V gene, CDR1 is MNHEY and CDR2 is SMNVEV (reference sequence). The CDR3 reads CASSPTGMNTEAFF. CDR3 nucleotides: TGTGCCAGCAGTCCTACAGGGATGAACACTGAAGCTTTCTTT.

The J gene is TRBJ2-7, the V gene TRBV28; 8 nucleotides agree with TRBD2. With 6 bases clipped from V and 6 bases from J, the junction kept 19 bases outside the gene matches. This CDR3 spans 17 amino acids. In germline, CDR1 is MDHEN, CDR2 SYDVKM. This CDR3 reads CASSSVRGSGRHFEQYF. The CDR3 nucleotides read TGTGCCAGCAGCTCGGTTAGGGGGAGCGGGAGACACTTCGAGCAGTACTTC.

The V and J genes are TRBV5-1 and TRBJ1-1, with TRBD1 matching over 8 bases. From germline, CDR1 is SGHRS and CDR2 YFSETQ. With 4 bases clipped from V and 4 bases from J, the junction kept 9 bases outside the gene matches. The CDR3 is 15 residues long. In nucleotides, the CDR3 is TGCGCCAGCAGCCCCGTTCAGGGGGCAGGCACTGAAGCTTTCTTT. It specifies CASSPVQGAGTEAFF.

The CDR3 region is CASSLDRGGRPLSGANVLTF. The CDR3 DNA is TGCGCCAGCAGCTTGGATAGAGGCGGGAGACCCCTCTCTGGGGCCAACGTCCTGACTTTC. J is TRBJ2-6 and V is TRBV5-1; TRBD2 agrees at 7 bases. The CDR3 is 20 residues long. Unmatched junction bases numbered 12, after V lost 0 bases and J lost 0 bases. Germline V gene lookup returns CDR1 SGHRS and CDR2 YFSETQ.

On this clone itself: The sample carries other DNA sequences with the same CDR3. The J gene is TRBJ2-2, the V gene TRBV10-2; 7 bases match TRBD2. The CDR3 is made up of 13 amino acids. The V segment lost 4 bases and the J segment 8 bases; nucleotides outside the gene matches: 4. Germline CDR1 WSHSY, CDR2 SAAADI. The CDR3 sequence: CASSGTGGGELFF. The CDR3 region has the DNA TGCGCCAGCAGTGGGACGGGAGGAGGGGAGCTGTTTTTT.

Only one count was recorded for this clone. The genes are TRBV11-1 and TRBJ2-7; tentatively, D is TRBD2 (5 bases). Germline CDR1 reads SGHAT; CDR2 reads FQDESV (reference sequence). Deletions cut 1 base from V and 9 bases from J, with 10 bases between. The CDR3 covers 12 residues. The CDR3 DNA reads as TGTGCCAGCAGCTTAGACCGGGAAGGGCAGTACTTC. It codes for CASSLDREGQYF.